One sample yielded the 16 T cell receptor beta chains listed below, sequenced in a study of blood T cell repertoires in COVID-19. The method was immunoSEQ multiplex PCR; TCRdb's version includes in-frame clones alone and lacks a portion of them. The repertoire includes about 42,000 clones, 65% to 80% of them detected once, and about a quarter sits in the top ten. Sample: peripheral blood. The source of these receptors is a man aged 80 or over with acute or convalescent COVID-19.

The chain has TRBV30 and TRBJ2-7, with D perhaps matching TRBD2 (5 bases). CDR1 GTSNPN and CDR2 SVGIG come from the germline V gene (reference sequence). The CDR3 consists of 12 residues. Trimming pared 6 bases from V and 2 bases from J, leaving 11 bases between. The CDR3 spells CACRREPYEQYF. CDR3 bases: TGTGCCTGCCGCCGGGAACCCTACGAGCAGTACTTC.

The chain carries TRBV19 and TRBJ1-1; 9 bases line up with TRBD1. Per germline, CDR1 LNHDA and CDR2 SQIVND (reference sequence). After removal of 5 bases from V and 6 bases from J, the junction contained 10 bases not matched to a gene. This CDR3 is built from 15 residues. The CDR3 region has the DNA TGTGCCAGTAGTCTTATCGGGACAGGGAGGGCTGAAGCTTTCTTT. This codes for CASSLIGTGRAEAFF.

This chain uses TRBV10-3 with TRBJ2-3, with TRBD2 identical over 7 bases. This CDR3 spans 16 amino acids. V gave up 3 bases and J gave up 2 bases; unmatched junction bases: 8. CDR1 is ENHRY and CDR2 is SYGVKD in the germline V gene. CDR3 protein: CAISDGGRGDTDTQYF. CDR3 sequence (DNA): TGTGCCATCAGTGATGGCGGGAGAGGGGACACAGATACGCAGTATTTT.

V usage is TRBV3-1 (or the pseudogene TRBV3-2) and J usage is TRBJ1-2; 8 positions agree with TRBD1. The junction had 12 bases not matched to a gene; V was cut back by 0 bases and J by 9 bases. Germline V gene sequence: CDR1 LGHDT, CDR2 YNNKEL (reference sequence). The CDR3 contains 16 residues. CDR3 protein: CASSQELVAGGDSYTF. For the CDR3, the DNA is TGTGCCAGCAGCCAAGAACTCGTGGCAGGGGGCGACAGCTACACCTTC.

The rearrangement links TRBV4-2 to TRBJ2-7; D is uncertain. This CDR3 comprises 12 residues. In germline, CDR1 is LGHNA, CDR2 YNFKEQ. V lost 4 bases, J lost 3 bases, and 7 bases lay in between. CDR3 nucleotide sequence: TGTGCCAGCAGCCCTAATCTCTACGAGCAGTACTTC. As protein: CASSPNLYEQYF.

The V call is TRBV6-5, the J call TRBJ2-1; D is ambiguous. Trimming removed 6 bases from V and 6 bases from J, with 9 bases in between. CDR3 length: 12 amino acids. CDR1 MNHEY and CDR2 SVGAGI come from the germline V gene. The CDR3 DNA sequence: TGTGCCAGCAGCCCAAGCCGCAATGAGCAGTTCTTC. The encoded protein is CASSPSRNEQFF.

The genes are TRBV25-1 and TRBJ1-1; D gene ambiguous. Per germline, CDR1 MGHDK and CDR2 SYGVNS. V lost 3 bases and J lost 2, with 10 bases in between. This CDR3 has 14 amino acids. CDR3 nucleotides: TGTGCCAGCAGTGATATGCAGGATAACACTGAAGCTTTCTTT. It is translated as CASSDMQDNTEAFF.

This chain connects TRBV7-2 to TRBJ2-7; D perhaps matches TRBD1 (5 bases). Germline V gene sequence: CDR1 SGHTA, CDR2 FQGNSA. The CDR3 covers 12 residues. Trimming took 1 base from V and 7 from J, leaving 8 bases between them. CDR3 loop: CASSLVQGEQYF. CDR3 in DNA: TGTGCCAGCAGCTTAGTTCAGGGAGAGCAGTACTTC. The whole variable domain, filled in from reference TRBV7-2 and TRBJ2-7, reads GAGVSQSPSNKVTEKGKDVELRCDPISGHTALYWYRQSLGQGLEFLIYFQGNSAPDKSGLPSDRFSAERTGGSVSTLTIQRTQQEDSAVYLCASSLVQGEQYFGPGTRLTVT.

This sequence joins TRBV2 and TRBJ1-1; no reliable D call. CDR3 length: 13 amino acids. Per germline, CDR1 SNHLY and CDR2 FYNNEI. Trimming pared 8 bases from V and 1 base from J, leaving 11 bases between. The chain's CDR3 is CASQEERNTEAFF. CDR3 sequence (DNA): TGTGCCAGCCAGGAAGAGAGGAACACTGAAGCTTTCTTT.

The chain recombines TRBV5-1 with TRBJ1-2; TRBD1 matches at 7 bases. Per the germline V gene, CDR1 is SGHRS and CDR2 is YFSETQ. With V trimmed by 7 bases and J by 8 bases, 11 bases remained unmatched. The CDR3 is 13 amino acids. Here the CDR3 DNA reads TGCGCCAGCTCCCCGGGACAGCGGGGGGGCTACACCTTC. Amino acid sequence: CASSPGQRGGYTF.

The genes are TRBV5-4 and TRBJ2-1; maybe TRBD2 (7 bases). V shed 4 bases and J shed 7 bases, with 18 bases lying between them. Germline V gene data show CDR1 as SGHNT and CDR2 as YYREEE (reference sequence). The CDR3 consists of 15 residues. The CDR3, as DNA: TGTGCCAGCAGCCAACGGGGGGCCTCCTTGAATGAGCAGTTCTTC. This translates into CASSQRGASLNEQFF.

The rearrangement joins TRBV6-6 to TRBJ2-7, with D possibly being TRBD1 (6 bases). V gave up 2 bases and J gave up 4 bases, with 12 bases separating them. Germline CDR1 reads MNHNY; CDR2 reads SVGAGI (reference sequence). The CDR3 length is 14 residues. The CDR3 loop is CASSYPGHQYEQYF. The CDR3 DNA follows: TGTGCCAGCAGTTACCCGGGACACCAGTACGAGCAGTACTTC.

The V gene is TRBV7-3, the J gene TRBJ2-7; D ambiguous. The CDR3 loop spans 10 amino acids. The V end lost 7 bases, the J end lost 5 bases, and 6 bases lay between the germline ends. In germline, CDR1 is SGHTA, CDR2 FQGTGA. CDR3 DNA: TGTGCCAGCACGGAGCACGAGCAGTACTTC. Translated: CASTEHEQYF.

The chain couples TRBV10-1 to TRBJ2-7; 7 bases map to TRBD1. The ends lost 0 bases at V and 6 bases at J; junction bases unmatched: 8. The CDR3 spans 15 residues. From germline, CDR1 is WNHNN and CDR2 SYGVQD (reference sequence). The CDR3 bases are TGCGCCAGCAGTGAGTCCCAGGGACAGTTAACCGAGCAGTACTTC. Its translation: CASSESQGQLTEQYF.

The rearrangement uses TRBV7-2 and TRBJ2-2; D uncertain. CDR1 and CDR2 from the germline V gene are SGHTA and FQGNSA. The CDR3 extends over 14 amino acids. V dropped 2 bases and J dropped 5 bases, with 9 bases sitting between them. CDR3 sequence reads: CASSLMRETGELFF. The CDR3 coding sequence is TGTGCCAGCAGCTTAATGCGCGAAACCGGGGAGCTGTTTTTT.

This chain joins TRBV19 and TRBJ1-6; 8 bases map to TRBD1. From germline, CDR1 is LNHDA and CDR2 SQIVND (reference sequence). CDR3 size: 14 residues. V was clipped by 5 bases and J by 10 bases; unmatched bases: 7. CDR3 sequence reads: CASSETGERSPLHF. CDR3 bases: TGTGCCAGTAGTGAGACAGGGGAGCGGTCACCCCTCCACTTT.